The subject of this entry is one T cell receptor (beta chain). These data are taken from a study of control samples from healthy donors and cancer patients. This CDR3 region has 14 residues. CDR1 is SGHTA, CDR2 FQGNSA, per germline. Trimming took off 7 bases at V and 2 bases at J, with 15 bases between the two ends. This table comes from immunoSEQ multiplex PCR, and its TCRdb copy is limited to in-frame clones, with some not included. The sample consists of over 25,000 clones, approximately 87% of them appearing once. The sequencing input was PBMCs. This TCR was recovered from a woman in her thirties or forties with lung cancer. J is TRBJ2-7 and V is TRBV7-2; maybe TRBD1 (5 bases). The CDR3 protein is CASNPTVSPYEQYF. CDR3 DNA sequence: TGTGCCAGCAACCCGACAGTTTCCCCCTACGAGCAGTACTTC.